Shown below are 4 T cell receptor beta chains from a single sample sequenced in a study of T cells in Graves' hyperthyroidism and ophthalmopathy. Amplification of TCR beta CDR3 regions was performed using RNA transcripts as template. The TCR CDR3 first-round RT-PCR relied on the HTBI primer set. MiXCR, run by TCRdb on the multiplex PCR reads, gives a single entry per CDR3 protein. The sample has hundreds of thousands of distinct CDR3 sequences; approximately 16% are singletons. The sample comprised blood. The receptors stem from a woman aged 40 to 49 with Graves' ophthalmopathy.

Many counts were recorded for this clonotype. The rearrangement joins TRBV2 to TRBJ2-3; D uncertain. The CDR3 contains 12 residues. Germline V CDR1 and CDR2: SNHLY, FYNNEI. Trimming removed 4 bases from V and 4 bases from J, with 6 bases in between. CDR3 amino acids: CASSVTPDTQYF. In DNA form, the CDR3 reads TGTGCCAGCAGTGTTACCCCAGATACGCAGTATTTT.

The table lists this clonotype with many counts. The genes are TRBV5-6 and TRBJ1-1; D call uncertain. CDR3 length: 13 amino acids. Germline V lookup: CDR1 SGHDT, CDR2 YYEEEE. Trimming took off 1 base at V and 3 bases at J, with 7 bases between the two ends. The CDR3 loop is CASSLRPHTEAFF. The CDR3 DNA is TGTGCCAGCAGCTTGCGGCCTCACACTGAAGCTTTCTTT.

Of note for this clonotype: One base away lies a much larger clone, so this may be a sequencing read error. CDR3 amino acids: CAISPLAGPNTEAFF. The DNA of the CDR3 is TGTGCCATCAGCCCCTTGGCAGGACCAAACACTGAAGCTTTCTTT. The J gene is TRBJ1-1, the V gene TRBV10-3; D is unresolved. CDR1 is ENHRY and CDR2 is SYGVKD in the germline V gene. The ends were cut back, 6 bases at V and 2 bases at J, with 16 bases in the middle. The CDR3 loop spans 15 amino acids.

This clonotype was detected many times. The gene calls are TRBV20-1 and TRBJ2-3; 12 nucleotides agree with TRBD2. V lost 5 bases and J lost 1; bases outside the gene matches: 1. The CDR3 is made up of 14 amino acids. The germline CDR1 and CDR2 sequences are DFQATT and SNEGSKA (reference sequence). The CDR3 DNA is TGCAGTGCTCTAGCGGGGGGGCGCACAGATACGCAGTATTTT. Translation: CSALAGGRTDTQYF.